Given below is one T cell receptor (beta chain) in context. The antigen is not known. CDR3 length equals 14 residues. V lost 5 bases to trimming and J lost 4 bases, with 11 bases between them. The germline V gene encodes CDR1 LNHNV and CDR2 YYDKDF (reference sequence). PCR amplification relied on 60 Vbeta primers (plus 13 Jbeta primers). Sequencing was performed with immunoSEQ multiplex PCR; in TCRdb, only in-frame clones are kept and a portion is missing. This sample's table has tens of thousands of clones. This sample was taken from a study of cytomegalovirus exposure and HLA in healthy donors. Study-level background: Unique TCRs from HLA-typed donors, some 85 million of them, were held in an early data release.

General study findings and limits: Under in vitro conditions, a few CMV-associated chains were confirmed as specific for CMV antigens. A later analysis linked 15,000 to 20,000 TCR beta sequences to HLA alleles at 0.05 false discovery rate. Published work reported that the classifier diagnosed cytomegalovirus status with high specificity and sensitivity.

This chain joins TRBV15 and TRBJ1-4; D ambiguous. The sequenced sample consisted of PBMCs. This receptor was obtained from a woman aged 60 to 75 in good health and CMV-seropositive. The DNA for the CDR3 is TGTGCCACCAGCGTCACCCACAGTAATGAAAAACTGTTTTTT. This translates into CATSVTHSNEKLFF.